This record looks at one T cell receptor (beta chain) sequence and its context. The target antigen is unknown. The data stem from a study of cytomegalovirus exposure and HLA in healthy donors. Regarding the study as a whole: 150 or so TCR beta chains were listed as cytomegalovirus-associated. In the 130 or so validation repertoires, a later analysis found that first-cohort TCR clusters tended to co-occur.

Sequenced by immunoSEQ multiplex PCR; TCRdb stores in-frame clones only, minus some. The sample has more than 85,000 clones; approximately 89% are singletons. CDR3 length: 11 residues. Deletions cut 3 bases from V and 4 bases from J, with 7 bases between. The germline gives CDR1 DFQATT, CDR2 SNEGSKA (reference sequence). The sample comprised PBMCs. The genes are TRBV20-1 and TRBJ2-7; D remains ambiguous. This TCR derives from a woman under 30 in good health and CMV-seronegative. CDR3 sequence reads: CSASSEYEQYF. CDR3 sequence (DNA): TGCAGTGCTAGTAGTGAATACGAGCAGTACTTC.